This is a list of T cell receptor beta chains from one sample in a study of T-cell reconstitution after alpha-beta-depleted transplantation in children. MiXCR, applied by TCRdb to the PCR reads, yields one record per CDR3 protein. The sample includes approximately 390,000 distinct CDR3 sequences, approximately 10% seen only once; the top ten take approximately 5%. Sequenced material: PBMCs from the stem cell graft donor, taken from the stem cell graft. All receptors come from a human donor who donated a stem cell graft to a child with acute myeloid leukemia. Both conserved end residues are part of each CDR3. A D gene is named only where the DNA matches it firmly. Expanded clones are given a class, and other clones once, few, many or no size at all.

d_gene: -
abundance: few
v_gene: TRBV7-2
j_gene: TRBJ2-5
CDR3nt: TGTGCCAGCAGCTCCGGACCTGAAGAGACCCAGTACTTC
CDR3aa: CASSSGPEETQYF

d_gene: TRBD2
abundance: few
v_gene: TRBV29-1
j_gene: TRBJ2-1
CDR3nt: TGCAGCGTTGATTCTAGCGGAACCTACAATGAGCAGTTCTTC
CDR3aa: CSVDSSGTYNEQFF

d_gene: TRBD2
abundance: many
v_gene: TRBV20-1
j_gene: TRBJ2-3
CDR3nt: TGCAGTGCGTGGACTAGCGAAAGCACAGATACGCAGTATTTT
CDR3aa: CSAWTSESTDTQYF

d_gene: TRBD2
abundance: -
v_gene: TRBV15
j_gene: TRBJ2-1
CDR3nt: TGTGCCACCAGCAGAACGCCAGCGGGATCTGGGTACAATGAGCAGTTCTTC
CDR3aa: CATSRTPAGSGYNEQFF

d_gene: -
abundance: few
v_gene: TRBV5-8
j_gene: TRBJ1-6
CDR3nt: TGTGCCAGCAGCGGGACGGAGTATTCACCCCTCCACTTT
CDR3aa: CASSGTEYSPLHF

d_gene: TRBD2
abundance: few
v_gene: TRBV20-1
j_gene: TRBJ2-5
CDR3nt: TGCAGTGCTCCCCGGGGGCAGCGGGGGGGCCACCAGTACTTC
CDR3aa: CSAPRGQRGGHQYF

d_gene: -
abundance: many
v_gene: TRBV6-2/TRBV6-3
j_gene: TRBJ2-7
CDR3nt: TGTGCCAGCAGTTACCGAACAGGGACCTACGAGCAGTACTTC
CDR3aa: CASSYRTGTYEQYF

d_gene: -
abundance: few
v_gene: TRBV29-1
j_gene: TRBJ1-2
CDR3nt: TGCAGCGTGGACCCGAGGGGGGTCGGGAATGGCTACACCTTC
CDR3aa: CSVDPRGVGNGYTF

d_gene: -
abundance: few
v_gene: TRBV7-9
j_gene: TRBJ1-1
CDR3nt: TGTGCCAGCGGAGCAGGCGTGAACACTGAAGCTTTCTTT
CDR3aa: CASGAGVNTEAFF

d_gene: TRBD1
abundance: few
v_gene: TRBV6-1
j_gene: TRBJ1-2
CDR3nt: TGTGCCAGCAGCCTGGACAGGGGGCGTCGTGGCTACACCTTC
CDR3aa: CASSLDRGRRGYTF

d_gene: TRBD2
abundance: -
v_gene: TRBV20-1
j_gene: TRBJ2-1
CDR3nt: TGCAGTGCTACCGAAATGACTAGCGGGAGAAGCAATGAGCAGTTCTTC
CDR3aa: CSATEMTSGRSNEQFF

d_gene: TRBD2
abundance: -
v_gene: TRBV4-1
j_gene: TRBJ2-7
CDR3nt: TGCGCCAGCAGCCTCACTAGCGGGGATACCTACGAGCAGTACTTC
CDR3aa: CASSLTSGDTYEQYF

d_gene: -
abundance: -
v_gene: TRBV20-1
j_gene: TRBJ2-1
CDR3nt: TGCAGTGCCCCCCTATTGGGGGGCCTGGACAATGAGCAGTTCTTC
CDR3aa: CSAPLLGGLDNEQFF

d_gene: TRBD1
abundance: few
v_gene: TRBV4-2
j_gene: TRBJ1-1
CDR3nt: TGTGCCAGCAGCCGCCCGACAGGGGGGATGGAAGCTTTCTTT
CDR3aa: CASSRPTGGMEAFF

d_gene: TRBD1
abundance: -
v_gene: TRBV15
j_gene: TRBJ1-1
CDR3nt: TGTGCCACCAGCAGTGGACAGGGAGGGACTGAAGCTTTCTTT
CDR3aa: CATSSGQGGTEAFF

d_gene: -
abundance: few
v_gene: TRBV9
j_gene: TRBJ2-3
CDR3nt: TGTGCCAGCAGCCCCCTGGGGCCTCGAGATACGCAGTATTTT
CDR3aa: CASSPLGPRDTQYF

d_gene: -
abundance: many
v_gene: TRBV3-1
j_gene: TRBJ2-5
CDR3nt: TGTGCCAGCAGCCAAGAAGACCAAGAGACCCAGTACTTC
CDR3aa: CASSQEDQETQYF

d_gene: TRBD1
abundance: few
v_gene: TRBV7-8
j_gene: TRBJ1-6
CDR3nt: TGTGCCAGCAGCTTTGGACAGGCGAATAATTCACCCCTCCACTTT
CDR3aa: CASSFGQANNSPLHF

d_gene: TRBD1
abundance: few
v_gene: TRBV7-3
j_gene: TRBJ2-3
CDR3nt: TGTGCCAGCAGCTCGCAGGGGGTAGATACGCAGTATTTT
CDR3aa: CASSSQGVDTQYF

d_gene: -
abundance: many
v_gene: TRBV29-1
j_gene: TRBJ1-1
CDR3nt: TGCAGCGTTGGGGAACGGGGCACTGAAGCTTTCTTT
CDR3aa: CSVGERGTEAFF

d_gene: -
abundance: -
v_gene: TRBV4-1
j_gene: TRBJ1-2
CDR3nt: TGCGCCAGCAGCCAAGATCAAGGACGACTATACCCTGGCTACACCTTC
CDR3aa: CASSQDQGRLYPGYTF

d_gene: TRBD1
abundance: -
v_gene: TRBV5-1
j_gene: TRBJ1-2
CDR3nt: TGCGCCAGCAGCTTGACCGGGACAGGGGGCGCAGGCACCTTC
CDR3aa: CASSLTGTGGAGTF

d_gene: -
abundance: many
v_gene: TRBV5-1
j_gene: TRBJ2-3
CDR3nt: TGCGCCAGCAGATTGGGGGCGGATACGCAGTATTTT
CDR3aa: CASRLGADTQYF

d_gene: TRBD2
abundance: -
v_gene: TRBV11-3
j_gene: TRBJ2-1
CDR3nt: TGTGCCAGCAGCTTAGGGACTAGCGGGACCAATGAGCAGTTCTTC
CDR3aa: CASSLGTSGTNEQFF

d_gene: -
abundance: many
v_gene: TRBV7-3
j_gene: TRBJ1-6
CDR3nt: TGTGCCAGCAGCTTAACCCTAGGGAATTCACCCCTCCACTTT
CDR3aa: CASSLTLGNSPLHF

d_gene: TRBD2
abundance: few
v_gene: TRBV24-1
j_gene: TRBJ2-7
CDR3nt: TGTGCCACCAGTGATTTGGCGGGAGGGCCCTTTTTCTACGAGCAGTACTTC
CDR3aa: CATSDLAGGPFFYEQYF

d_gene: -
abundance: many
v_gene: TRBV19
j_gene: TRBJ2-1
CDR3nt: TGTGCCAGTAGTGTTGCGGGGCTGGATACGCTCATATCCAAGCGTAATGAGCAGTTCTTC
CDR3aa: CASSVAGLDTLISKRNEQFF